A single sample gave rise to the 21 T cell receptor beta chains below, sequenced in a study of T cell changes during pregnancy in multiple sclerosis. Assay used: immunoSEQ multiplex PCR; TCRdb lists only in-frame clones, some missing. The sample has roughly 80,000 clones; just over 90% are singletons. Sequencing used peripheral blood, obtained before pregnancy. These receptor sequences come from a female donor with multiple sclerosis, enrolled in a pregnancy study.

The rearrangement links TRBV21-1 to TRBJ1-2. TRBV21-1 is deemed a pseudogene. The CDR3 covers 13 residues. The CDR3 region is CASSEGLRGGYTF. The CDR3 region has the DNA TGTGCCAGCAGTGAAGGGTTACGGGGTGGCTACACCTTC.

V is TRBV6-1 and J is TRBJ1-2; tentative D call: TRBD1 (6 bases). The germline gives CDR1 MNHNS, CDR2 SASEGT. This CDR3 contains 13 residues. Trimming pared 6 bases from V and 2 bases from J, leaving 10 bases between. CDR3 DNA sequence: TGTGCCAGCAGCAAGGACAGAAACTATGGCTACACCTTC. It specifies CASSKDRNYGYTF.

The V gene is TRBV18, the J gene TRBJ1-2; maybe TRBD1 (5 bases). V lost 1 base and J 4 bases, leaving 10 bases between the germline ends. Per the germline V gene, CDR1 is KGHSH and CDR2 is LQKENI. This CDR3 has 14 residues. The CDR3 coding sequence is TGTGCCAGCTCACCACGGGAGGGGAGCTATGGCTACACCTTC. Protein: CASSPREGSYGYTF.

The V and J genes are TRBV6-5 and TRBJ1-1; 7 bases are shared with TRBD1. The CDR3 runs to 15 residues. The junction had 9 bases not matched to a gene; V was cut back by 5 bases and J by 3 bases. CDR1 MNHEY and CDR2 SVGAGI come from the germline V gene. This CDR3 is CASSSSQGIYTEAFF. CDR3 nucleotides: TGTGCCAGCAGTAGCTCACAGGGGATTTACACTGAAGCTTTCTTT.

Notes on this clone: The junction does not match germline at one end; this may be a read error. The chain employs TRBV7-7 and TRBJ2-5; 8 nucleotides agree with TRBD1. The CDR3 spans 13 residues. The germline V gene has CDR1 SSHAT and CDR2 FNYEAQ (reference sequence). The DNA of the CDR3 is TGTGCTAGCAGCCCGACAGGGGTCGGGACCCAGTACTTC. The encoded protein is CASSPTGVGTQYF.

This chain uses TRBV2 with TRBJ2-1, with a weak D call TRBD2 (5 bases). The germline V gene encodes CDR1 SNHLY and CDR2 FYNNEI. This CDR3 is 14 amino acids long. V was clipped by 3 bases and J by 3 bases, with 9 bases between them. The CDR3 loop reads CASSDELDYNEQFF. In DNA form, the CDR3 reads TGTGCCAGCAGTGATGAACTAGACTACAATGAGCAGTTCTTC.

CDR3 nucleotide sequence: TGTGCCAGCAGCTTCGACAGAGGCACAGATACGCAGTATTTT. It specifies CASSFDRGTDTQYF. The genes are TRBV7-6 and TRBJ2-3, with a weak D call TRBD1 (5 bases). Trimming stripped 3 bases from V and 1 base from J, with 8 bases between. The CDR3 contains 14 residues. CDR1 is SGHVS, CDR2 FNYEAQ, per germline.

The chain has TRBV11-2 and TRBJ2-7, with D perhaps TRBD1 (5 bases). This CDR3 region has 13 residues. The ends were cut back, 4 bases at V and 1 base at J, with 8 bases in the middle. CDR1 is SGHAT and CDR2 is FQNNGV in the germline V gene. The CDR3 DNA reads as TGTGCCAGCAGCTCTTACAGGTCCTACGAGCAGTACTTC. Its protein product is CASSSYRSYEQYF.

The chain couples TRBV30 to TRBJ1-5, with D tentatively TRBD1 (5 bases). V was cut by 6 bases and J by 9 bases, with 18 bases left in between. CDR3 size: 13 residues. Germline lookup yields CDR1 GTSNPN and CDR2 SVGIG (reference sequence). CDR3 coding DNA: TGTGCCTGCGCTTCCGGGGCGGGGGTGCCCCAGCATTTT. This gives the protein CACASGAGVPQHF.

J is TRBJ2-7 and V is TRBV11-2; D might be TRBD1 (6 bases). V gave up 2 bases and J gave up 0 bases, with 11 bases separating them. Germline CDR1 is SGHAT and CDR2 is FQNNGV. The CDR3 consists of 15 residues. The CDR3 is CASSLSTGNSYEQYF. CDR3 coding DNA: TGTGCCAGCAGCTTATCGACAGGCAACTCCTACGAGCAGTACTTC.

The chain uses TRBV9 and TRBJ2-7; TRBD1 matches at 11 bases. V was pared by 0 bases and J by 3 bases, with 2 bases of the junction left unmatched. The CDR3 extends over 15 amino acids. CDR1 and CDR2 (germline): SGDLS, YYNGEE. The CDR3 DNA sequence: TGTGCCAGCAGCGTAGAGGGACAGGGGGGCTACGAGCAGTACTTC. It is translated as CASSVEGQGGYEQYF.

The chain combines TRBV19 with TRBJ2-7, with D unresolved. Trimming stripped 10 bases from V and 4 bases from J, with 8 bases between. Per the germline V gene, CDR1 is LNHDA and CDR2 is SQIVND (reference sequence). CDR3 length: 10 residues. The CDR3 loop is CATRRYEQYF. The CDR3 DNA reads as TGTGCCACCCGGCGGTACGAGCAGTACTTC.

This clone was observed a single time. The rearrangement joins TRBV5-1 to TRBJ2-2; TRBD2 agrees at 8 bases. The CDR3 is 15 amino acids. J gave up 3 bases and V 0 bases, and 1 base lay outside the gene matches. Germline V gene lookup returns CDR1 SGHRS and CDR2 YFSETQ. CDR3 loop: CASSLEAGDTGELFF. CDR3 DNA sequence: TGCGCCAGCAGCTTGGAAGCGGGGGACACCGGGGAGCTGTTTTTT.

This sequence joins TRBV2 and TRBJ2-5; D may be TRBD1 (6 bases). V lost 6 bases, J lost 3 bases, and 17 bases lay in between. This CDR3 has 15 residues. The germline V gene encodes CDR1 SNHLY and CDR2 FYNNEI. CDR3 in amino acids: CASRKGEVIKETQYF. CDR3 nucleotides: TGTGCCAGCAGGAAGGGGGAAGTAATAAAAGAGACCCAGTACTTC.

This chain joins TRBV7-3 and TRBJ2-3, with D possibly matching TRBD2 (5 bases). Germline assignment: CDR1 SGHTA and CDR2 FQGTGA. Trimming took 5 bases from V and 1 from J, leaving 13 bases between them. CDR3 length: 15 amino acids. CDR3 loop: CASSDPLAGTDTQYF. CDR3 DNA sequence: TGTGCCAGCAGCGACCCGCTAGCAGGCACAGATACGCAGTATTTT.

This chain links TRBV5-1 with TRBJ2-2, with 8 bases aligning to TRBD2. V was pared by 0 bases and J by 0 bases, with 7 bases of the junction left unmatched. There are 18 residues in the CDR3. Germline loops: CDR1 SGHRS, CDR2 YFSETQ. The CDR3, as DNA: TGCGCCAGCAGCTTGGGCCAGCGGGGGCCTTCGAACACCGGGGAGCTGTTTTTT. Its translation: CASSLGQRGPSNTGELFF.

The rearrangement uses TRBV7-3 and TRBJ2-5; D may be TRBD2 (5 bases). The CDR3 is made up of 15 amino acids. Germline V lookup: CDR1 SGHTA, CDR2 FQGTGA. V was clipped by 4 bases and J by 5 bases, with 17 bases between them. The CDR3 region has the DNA TGTGCCAGCAGCTCCCTTGGGGAGCCCAGGGAGACCCAGTACTTC. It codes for CASSSLGEPRETQYF. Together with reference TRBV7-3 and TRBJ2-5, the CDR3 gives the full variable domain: GAGVSQTPSNKVTEKGKYVELRCDPISGHTALYWYRQSLGQGPEFLIYFQGTGAADDSGLPNDRFFAVRPEGSVSTLKIQRTERGDSAVYLCASSSLGEPRETQYFGPGTRLLVL.

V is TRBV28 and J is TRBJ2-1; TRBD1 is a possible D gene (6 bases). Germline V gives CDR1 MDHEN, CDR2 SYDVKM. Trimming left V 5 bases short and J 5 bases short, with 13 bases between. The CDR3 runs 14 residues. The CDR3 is CASSLPGQHNEQFF. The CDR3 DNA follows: TGTGCCAGCAGTCTCCCTGGACAGCACAATGAGCAGTTCTTC.

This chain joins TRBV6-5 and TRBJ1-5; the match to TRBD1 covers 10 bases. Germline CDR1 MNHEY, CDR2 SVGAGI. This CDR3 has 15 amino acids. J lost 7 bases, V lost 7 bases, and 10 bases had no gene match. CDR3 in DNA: TGTGCCAGCAAGCTTCGGGACAGGGGCGTGCAGCCCCAGCATTTT. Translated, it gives CASKLRDRGVQPQHF.

The CDR3 DNA reads as TGTGCCAGCAGTCCCGGGACAGGCTACGAGCAGTACTTC. It encodes CASSPGTGYEQYF. The rearrangement joins TRBV6-5 to TRBJ2-7, with TRBD1 identical over 8 bases. Germline assignment: CDR1 MNHEY and CDR2 SVGAGI. This CDR3 contains 13 residues. V lost 5 bases to trimming and J lost 3 bases; unmatched junction nucleotides: 3.

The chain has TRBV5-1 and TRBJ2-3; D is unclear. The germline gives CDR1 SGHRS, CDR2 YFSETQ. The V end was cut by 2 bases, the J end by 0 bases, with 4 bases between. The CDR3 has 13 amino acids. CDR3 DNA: TGCGCCAGCAGCTTTTCGAGCACAGATACGCAGTATTTT. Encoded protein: CASSFSSTDTQYF.